The rows below give T cell receptor beta chains drawn from one sample of a study of CD8+ T cells in alopecia areata. Data came from immunoSEQ multiplex PCR; TCRdb stores just in-frame clones and leaves some out. The sample lists roughly 230,000 clones; around two fifths were seen once. The sequences come from CD4+ T cells sorted from blood, collected at approximately week 37, from a patient treated with tofacitinib. These receptors were taken from a human donor with alopecia areata. CDR3s include the opening cysteine and the closing phenylalanine or tryptophan. Each record gives: clone size, J gene, V gene, D gene, CDR3 length, CDR3 DNA, CDR3 protein. D genes are given only for firm matches. Part of the rows lack a size; the others show once, few, many or a class for expanded clones.

NA	TRBJ2-2	TRBV30	NA	13	TGTGCCTGGAGGGGCACGAACACCGGGGAGCTGTTTTTT	CAWRGTNTGELFF
NA	TRBJ1-5	TRBV6-1	NA	13	TGTGCCAGCAGCCTCCAAAATAACCAGCCCCAGCATTTT	CASSLQNNQPQHF
NA	TRBJ2-5	TRBV5-4	NA	17	TGTGCCAGCAACAAGGCCGGGGGCCGAGGGGGGCCAGAGACCCAGTACTTC	CASNKAGGRGGPETQYF
NA	TRBJ2-5	TRBV7-3	NA	15	TGTGCCAGCAGCATTGCGGGGGCCTCGGTGGAGACCCAGTACTTC	CASSIAGASVETQYF
NA	TRBJ2-7	TRBV5-1	NA	15	TGCGCCAGCAGCTTGGCCGCCAGGGCCTCCTACGAGCAGTACTTC	CASSLAARASYEQYF
few	TRBJ1-2	TRBV7-9	TRBD1	13	TGTGCCAGCAGCCGGGACAGGGTCGATGGCTACACCTTC	CASSRDRVDGYTF
NA	TRBJ1-2	TRBV30	NA	12	TGTGCCTGGAGTGTACCAGGGATCGGCTACACCTTC	CAWSVPGIGYTF
few	TRBJ2-5	TRBV29-1	NA	10	TGCAGCGTTTTGTCCGAGACCCAGTACTTC	CSVLSETQYF
NA	TRBJ2-5	TRBV7-2	NA	15	TGTGCCAGCAGCTTAGCGCTGGGTTCGGGAGAGACCCAGTACTTC	CASSLALGSGETQYF
NA	TRBJ2-7	TRBV29-1	NA	14	TGCAGCGTTGGAGTGGGTCTAAGCTCCTACGAGCAGTACTTC	CSVGVGLSSYEQYF
NA	TRBJ2-5	TRBV29-1	NA	17	TGCAGCGTTCTTTTCAACCTAGGAGGTCACCGACGGGAGACCCAGTACTTC	CSVLFNLGGHRRETQYF
NA	TRBJ1-1	TRBV6-5	NA	14	TGTGCCAGCAGTGAACTCGTAGGGAGCACTGAAGCTTTCTTT	CASSELVGSTEAFF
NA	TRBJ1-3	TRBV4-2	TRBD1	13	TGTGCCAGCAGGACAGGGTTAGGAAACACCATATATTTT	CASRTGLGNTIYF
NA	TRBJ2-5	TRBV28	NA	15	TGTGCCAGCAGTTTACCTAGCTTGGGAGGAGAGACCCAGTACTTC	CASSLPSLGGETQYF
NA	TRBJ2-5	TRBV11-2	NA	12	TGTGCCAGCAGCTTAAACGGGCAGACCCAGTACTTC	CASSLNGQTQYF
NA	TRBJ1-5	TRBV4-2	TRBD1	13	TGTGCCAGCAGCCAGGACAGGGGGCAGCCCCAGCATTTT	CASSQDRGQPQHF
few	TRBJ1-2	TRBV28	NA	13	TGTGCCAGCAGTTCAACAGGACACTATGGCTACACCTTC	CASSSTGHYGYTF
once	TRBJ2-7	TRBV2	TRBD2	16	TGTGCCAGCAGTGAACATCAATTAGCGGGAGGGGGCGAGCAGTACTTC	CASSEHQLAGGGEQYF
few	TRBJ2-5	TRBV30	NA	19	TGTGCCTATGGAGTGGGTAGGACGCCCCAACACCATGATTCGGAGACCCAGTACTTC	CAYGVGRTPQHHDSETQYF
few	TRBJ2-1	TRBV29-1	NA	10	TGCAGCGGGGGCAGGGATGAGCAGTTCTTC	CSGGRDEQFF
few	TRBJ2-1	TRBV18	NA	17	TGTGCCAGCTCACCCCCCCGCGGGATAAACTCCTACAATGAGCAGTTCTTC	CASSPPRGINSYNEQFF
NA	TRBJ1-2	TRBV28	NA	15	TGTGCCAGCAGTTTTCAGGGGCTCACTAACTATGGCTACACCTTC	CASSFQGLTNYGYTF
few	TRBJ2-5	TRBV5-4	NA	15	TGTGCCAGCAGCCCAGAGGCCGACCCTCAAGAGACCCAGTACTTC	CASSPEADPQETQYF
NA	TRBJ2-5	TRBV5-1	NA	12	TGCGCCAGCAGCGCAGCTCGGGAGACCCAGTACTTC	CASSAARETQYF
NA	TRBJ2-3	TRBV20-1	NA	11	TGCAGTGCTCGCCATTCAGATACGCAGTATTTT	CSARHSDTQYF
NA	TRBJ2-7	TRBV20-1	NA	11	TGCAGTGCTAGGCGGGGCGGGAACCAGTACTTC	CSARRGGNQYF
NA	TRBJ2-1	TRBV30	TRBD2	16	TGTGCCTCCGCGACAAGCGGGAGGATCTCCTACAATGAGCAGTTCTTC	CASATSGRISYNEQFF
NA	TRBJ1-1	TRBV5-1	NA	13	TGCGCCAGCAGCTTGGACATTAACACTGAAGCTTTCTTT	CASSLDINTEAFF
few	TRBJ1-2	TRBV11-2	NA	16	TGTGCCAGCAGACCTACTACAGGGCAGGGGAGCTATGGCTACACCTTC	CASRPTTGQGSYGYTF
NA	TRBJ1-2	TRBV29-1	NA	14	TGCAGCGTTGAGGGCCGGGGCCAGGTCTATGGCTACACCTTC	CSVEGRGQVYGYTF
once	TRBJ1-2	TRBV27	TRBD1	15	TGTGCCAGCATGGGACAGGGATTGACTAACTATGGCTACACCTTC	CASMGQGLTNYGYTF
few	TRBJ2-1	TRBV29-1	TRBD1	14	TGCAGCGTTGATGGGACAGGGTCTTCCAATGAGCAGTTCTTC	CSVDGTGSSNEQFF
NA	TRBJ1-3	TRBV30	TRBD1	16	TGTGCCTGGAGTGTCCCCGGACAGGGCTCAGGAAACACCATATATTTT	CAWSVPGQGSGNTIYF
few	TRBJ2-6	TRBV19	TRBD1	18	TGTGCCAGTAGAGCCCCGGGACAGATTATCTCTGGGGCCAACGTCCTGACTTTC	CASRAPGQIISGANVLTF
NA	TRBJ2-5	TRBV7-2	NA	13	TGTGCCAGCAGCTTAGAGCCCCTAGAGACCCAGTACTTC	CASSLEPLETQYF
NA	TRBJ2-2	TRBV15	TRBD1	16	TGTGCCACCAGCAGAGGGACAGGGGGCGCCTCCGGGGAGCTGTTTTTT	CATSRGTGGASGELFF
many	TRBJ2-7	TRBV7-9	NA	14	TGTGCCAGCAGCTTGAGAGGACGCTCCTACGAGCAGTACTTC	CASSLRGRSYEQYF
NA	TRBJ1-1	TRBV29-1	NA	14	TGCAGCGTTGACCAACAGGGTGTGAACACTGAAGCTTTCTTT	CSVDQQGVNTEAFF
NA	TRBJ2-5	TRBV7-2	NA	14	TGTGCCAGCAGCCCCGGGACTCGGAAAGAGACCCAGTACTTC	CASSPGTRKETQYF
NA	TRBJ2-1	TRBV25-1	NA	16	TGTGCCAGCAGTGAATATGGCGGGAAGGTACAAGATGAGCAGTTCTTC	CASSEYGGKVQDEQFF
NA	TRBJ1-2	TRBV7-2	NA	13	TGTGCCAGCAGCTTAAACTCTTTGTATGGCTACACCTTC	CASSLNSLYGYTF
few	TRBJ2-7	TRBV9	TRBD2	15	TGTGCCAGCAGTCACACTACTAGCGGAGCCTACGAGCAGTACTTC	CASSHTTSGAYEQYF
few	TRBJ2-5	TRBV29-1	TRBD2	13	TGCAGCGTTGACGGGGGGAGTTCAGAGACCCAGTACTTC	CSVDGGSSETQYF
NA	TRBJ2-1	TRBV25-1	NA	14	TGTGCCAGCACCCCTCCGGAAGGATACAATGAGCAGTTCTTC	CASTPPEGYNEQFF
NA	TRBJ2-7	TRBV6-5	NA	13	TGTGCCAGCAGTTTCGTAAGCTCCTACGAGCAGTACTTC	CASSFVSSYEQYF
NA	TRBJ2-7	TRBV30	NA	12	TGTGCCTGGAGTGGCTCGGGGTACGAGCAGTACTTC	CAWSGSGYEQYF
NA	TRBJ2-3	TRBV28	NA	12	TGTGCCAGCAGTTCCCTGGAGGCTACGCAGTATTTT	CASSSLEATQYF
once	TRBJ1-2	TRBV30	NA	13	TGTGCCTGGATACAGGTCCAGGGCTATGGCTACACCTTC	CAWIQVQGYGYTF
few	TRBJ2-1	TRBV19	TRBD2	15	TGTGCCAGTAGTATCTTAGCGGGAGGGCCCAATGAGCAGTTCTTC	CASSILAGGPNEQFF
once	TRBJ2-2	TRBV6-5	NA	13	TGTGCCAGCAGTAGCGGAACCACCGGGGAGCTGTTTTTT	CASSSGTTGELFF
NA	TRBJ2-2	TRBV7-2	NA	16	TGTGCCAGCAGCTTATTCGCAGCCCGGAACACCGGGGAGCTGTTTTTT	CASSLFAARNTGELFF
NA	TRBJ1-5	TRBV18	NA	14	TGTGCCAGCTCCCAAGAACAGGGAAAGCAGCCCCAGCATTTT	CASSQEQGKQPQHF
NA	TRBJ2-1	TRBV30	NA	15	TGTGCCTGGGGGGATAGACATCTCTTGGGTTATGAGCAGTTCTTC	CAWGDRHLLGYEQFF
NA	TRBJ2-2	TRBV29-1	TRBD2	14	TGCAGCGCCACGGGACTAGTTAACACCGGGGAGCTGTTTTTT	CSATGLVNTGELFF
NA	TRBJ1-1	TRBV30	TRBD1	16	TGTGCCTGGAGTGTATGGGAGGGGGCGGTGAACACTGAAGCTTTCTTT	CAWSVWEGAVNTEAFF
NA	TRBJ2-5	TRBV5-1	NA	14	TGCGCCAGCAGCTTGGATGGGGCCAGGGAGACCCAGTACTTC	CASSLDGARETQYF
few	TRBJ2-3	TRBV11-2	TRBD2	15	TGTGCCAGCAGCTTAGCGTGGACTAGCGCCGATACGCAGTATTTT	CASSLAWTSADTQYF